This T cell receptor beta chain was sequenced in a study of regulatory T cells in long-lasting Graves disease. Study-wide results and caveats: Study was limited to peripheral blood, excluding thyroid tissue.

Time point specified: newly diagnosed GD, antithyroid drugs for less than 3 months. Researchers made the TCR library from RNA that was extracted from PBMCs. Arm-PCR of CDR3 regions with iRepertoire HTBI primers generated TCR beta libraries. Each CDR3 protein is one row after TCRdb ran MiXCR on the multiplex PCR reads. The sample carries fewer than 500,000 distinct CDR3 sequences, 15% to 20% recorded once. The CDR3 totals 15 residues. Germline-derived CDR1 and CDR2 are MDHEN and SYDVKM. This clonotype showed up just a few times. The antigen remains unidentified. At one end the junction does not follow the germline gene, possibly because of a read error. The same data also contributed to another study, on T cells in Graves' hyperthyroidism and ophthalmopathy.

This TCR derives from a man in his forties or fifties with Graves disease. The chain links TRBV28 to TRBJ2-1; possibly TRBD2 for D (5 bases). Sequences were derived from peripheral blood mononuclear cells (PBMCs), sampled at new diagnosis, from a patient treated with antithyroid drugs. Here the CDR3 reads CASSLSGSSHNEQFF. CDR3 sequence (DNA): TGTGCCAGCAGTTTAAGCGGTAGCTCCCACAATGAGCAGTTCTTC.